This entry features one T cell receptor (beta chain) sequence. This clone was seen more than once but under ten times. What antigen it recognizes has not been identified. No base-level quality is on record; no much larger clone is a single base apart. These data come from a study of cytotoxic CD8 clonotypes in ibrutinib-treated CLL (dated by TCRdb to about 2021). Looking at the study overall: The cohort was composed of about 10 relapsed/refractory and roughly 15 treatment-naive patients; IGHV unmutated status was identified in roughly 17 patients. Partial responses were observed in about 25 patients and complete responses in 2; after a median follow-up of roughly 62 months, remission was maintained in roughly 14 patients and progression was observed in approximately twelve. Response samples were obtained after a median of 12 months of treatment, with a range of about 6 to 36 months. On average, each sample yielded 255,043 productive templates and about 100,000 productive rearrangements. Longitudinal samples were available for 26 of the 86 trial participants. Cryopreserved peripheral blood mononuclear cells were collected before treatment, at response, and at either disease progression or sustained remission. Patients were still on ibrutinib when every remission and progressive disease sample was collected.

On a MiSeq, deep resolution sequencing aimed for a depth between 1 in 1 million and 1 in 200,000 T cells, with each clonotype covered approximately 9.8x on average. The immunoSEQ hsTCRB Kit was used to generate TCR beta libraries. The original methods were these. Data were analyzed with ImmunoSEQ Data Assistant and ImmunoSEQ Analyzer, with V, D and J genes assigned per IMGT definitions. Clonality, which ranges from 0 to 1, was calculated as one minus the normalized Shannon entropy of productive rearrangement frequencies. Only overrepresented clonotypes making up at least 0.05% of each patient's repertoire were included in the public clonotype analysis. Roughly 13 age-matched healthy donor repertoires from immuneACCESS were used as controls for clonality. This is the immuneACCESS table as TCRdb keeps it, with only in-frame sequences that have V and J called. A part of the clones is gone; compared with another copy, unresolved V genes explain less than half, and the rest is unexplained. V and J calls and clone size are given by that table; D and trimming were obtained from the DNA. Here the sample has around 60,000 clones; around three fifths occur a single time. 14% to 15% of the sample belongs to the ten largest clones.

The CDR3 numbers 13 residues from cysteine through phenylalanine. Only CDR3 DNA remains: 39 bases, in frame from the first base. V and J are trimmed by 5 bases and 5 bases, and the gene matches miss 6 bases of the junction. For CDR1 and CDR2, the germline V gene (reference sequence) lists SGHNT and YYREEE. The time point label, as the study defines it: about twelve months on ibrutinib. For TCR beta library preparation, about 2.2 micrograms of genomic DNA were extracted from the cryopreserved PBMCs. High-throughput TCR beta sequencing was performed on longitudinal blood samples from CLL patients receiving ibrutinib monotherapy. The patients took part in an open-label, single-center phase 2 trial of ibrutinib monotherapy. What the authors observed across the whole study: An increase in clonality was observed at ibrutinib response, with clonality remaining stable during sustained remission and falling back toward baseline at progression. Baseline clonality exceeded that of age-matched healthy donors and correlated strongly with circulating CD8+ T-cell counts. Sampling times were not matched between patients in sustained remission and patients whose disease was progressing, and lymph node repertoires were not examined. Public clonotypes were found to be uncommon and were observed to contract or remain stable during treatment; the increase in clonality was shown to reflect expansion of private clonotypes at ibrutinib response.

The input for sequencing was PBMCs, taken after 12 months of ibrutinib treatment. The receptor chain draws on TRBV5-4 and TRBJ2-7, and 8 junctional nucleotides match TRBD1. The TCR originated in a human donor with chronic lymphocytic leukemia. DNA sequence: TGTGCCAGCAGAACTTCAGGGGGCGACGAGCAGTACTTC. It translates to CASRTSGGDEQYF.